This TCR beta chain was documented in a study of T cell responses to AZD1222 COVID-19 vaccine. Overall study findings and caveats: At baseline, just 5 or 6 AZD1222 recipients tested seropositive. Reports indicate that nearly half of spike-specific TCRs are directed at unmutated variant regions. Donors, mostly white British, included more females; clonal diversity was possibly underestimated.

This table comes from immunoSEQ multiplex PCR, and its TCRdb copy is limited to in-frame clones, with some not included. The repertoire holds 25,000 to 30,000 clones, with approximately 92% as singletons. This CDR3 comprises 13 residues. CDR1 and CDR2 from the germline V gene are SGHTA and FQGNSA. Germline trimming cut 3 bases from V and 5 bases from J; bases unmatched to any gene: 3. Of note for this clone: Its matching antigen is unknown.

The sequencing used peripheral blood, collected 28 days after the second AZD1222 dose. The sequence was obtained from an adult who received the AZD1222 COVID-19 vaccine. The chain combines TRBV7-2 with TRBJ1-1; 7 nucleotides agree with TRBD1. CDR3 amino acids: CASSLEQGTEAFF. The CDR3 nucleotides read TGTGCCAGCAGCTTGGAACAGGGGACTGAAGCTTTCTTT.